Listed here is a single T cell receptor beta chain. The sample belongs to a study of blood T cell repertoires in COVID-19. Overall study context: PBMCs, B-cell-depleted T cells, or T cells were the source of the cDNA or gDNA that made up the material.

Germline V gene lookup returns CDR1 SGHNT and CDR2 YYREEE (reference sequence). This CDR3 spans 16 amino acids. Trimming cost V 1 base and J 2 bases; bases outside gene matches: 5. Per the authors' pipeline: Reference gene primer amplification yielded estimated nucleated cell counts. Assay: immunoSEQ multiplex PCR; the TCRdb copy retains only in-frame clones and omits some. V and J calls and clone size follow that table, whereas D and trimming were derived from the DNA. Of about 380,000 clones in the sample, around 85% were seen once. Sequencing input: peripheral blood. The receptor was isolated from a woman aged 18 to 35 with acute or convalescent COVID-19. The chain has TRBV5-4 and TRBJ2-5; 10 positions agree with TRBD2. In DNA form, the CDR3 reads TGTGCCAGCAGCTTGTTACTAGCGGGGCGACAAGAGACCCAGTACTTC. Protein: CASSLLLAGRQETQYF.